The clone carrying this T cell receptor (beta chain) was observed a handful of times. This record comes from a study of Tregs in tolerant kidney transplant recipients. Germline CDR1 and CDR2: MGHRA and YSYEKL. Trimming shortened V by 0 bases and J by 5 bases, and 9 bases separated the two germline ends. The CDR3 extends over 14 amino acids. Unstimulated regulatory T cells (CD4+CD25+CD127-), CD4+CD25- non-regulatory cells, CD4 and CD8 cells were FACS-sorted from thawed PBMCs. Only in-frame clones appear in the TCRdb table, and some are missing; sequencing was by immunoSEQ multiplex PCR. This sample has some 70,000 clones, with roughly 84% found just once.

The genes are TRBV4-1 and TRBJ2-3; no definite D call. Sequencing was done on a sample of CD4+ T cells from blood. The clonotype comes from a human donor in good health. The CDR3 protein is CASSQDPVKDTQYF. The CDR3 DNA reads as TGCGCCAGCAGCCAAGACCCGGTTAAAGATACGCAGTATTTT.